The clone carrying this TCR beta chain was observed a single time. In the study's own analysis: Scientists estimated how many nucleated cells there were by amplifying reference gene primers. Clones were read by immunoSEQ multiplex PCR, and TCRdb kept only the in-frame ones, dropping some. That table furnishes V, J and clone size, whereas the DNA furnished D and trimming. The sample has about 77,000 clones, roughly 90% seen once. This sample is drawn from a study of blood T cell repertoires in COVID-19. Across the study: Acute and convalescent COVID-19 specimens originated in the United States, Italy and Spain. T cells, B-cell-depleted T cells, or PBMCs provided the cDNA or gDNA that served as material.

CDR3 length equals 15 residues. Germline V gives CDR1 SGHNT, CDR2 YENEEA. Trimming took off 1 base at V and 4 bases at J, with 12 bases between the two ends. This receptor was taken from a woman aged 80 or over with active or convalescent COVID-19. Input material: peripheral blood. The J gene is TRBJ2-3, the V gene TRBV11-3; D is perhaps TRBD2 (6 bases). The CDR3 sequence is CASSLVGGVPDTQYF. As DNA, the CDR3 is TGTGCCAGCAGCTTAGTTGGCGGGGTGCCAGATACGCAGTATTTT.